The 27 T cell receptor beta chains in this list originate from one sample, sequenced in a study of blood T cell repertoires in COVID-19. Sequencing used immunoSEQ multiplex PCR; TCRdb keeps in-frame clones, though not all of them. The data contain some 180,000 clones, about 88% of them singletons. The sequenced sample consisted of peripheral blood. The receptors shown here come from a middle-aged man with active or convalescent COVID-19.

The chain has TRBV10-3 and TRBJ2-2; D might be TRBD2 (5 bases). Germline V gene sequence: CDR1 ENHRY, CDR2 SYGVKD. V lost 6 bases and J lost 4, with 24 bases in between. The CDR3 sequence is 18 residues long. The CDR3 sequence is CAIRPGQPDYVSTGELFF. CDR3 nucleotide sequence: TGTGCCATCAGGCCCGGGCAGCCCGACTACGTTTCCACCGGGGAGCTGTTTTTT.

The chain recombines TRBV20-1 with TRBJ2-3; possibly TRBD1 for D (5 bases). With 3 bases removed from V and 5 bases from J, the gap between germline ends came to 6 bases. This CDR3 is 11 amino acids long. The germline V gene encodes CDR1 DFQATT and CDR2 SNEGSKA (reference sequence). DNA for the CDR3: TGCAGTGCTAGTACAGGAGATACGCAGTATTTT. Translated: CSASTGDTQYF.

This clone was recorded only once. The CDR3 DNA is TGTGCCAGCAGTTCCAGGGGGCCCTATGGCTACACCTTC. Its protein is CASSSRGPYGYTF. This chain connects TRBV27 to TRBJ1-2; TRBD1 aligns across 8 bases. The CDR3 has 13 amino acids. V shed 4 bases and J 4 bases; nucleotides not matched to a gene: 2. CDR1 and CDR2 (germline): MNHEY, SMNVEV (reference sequence).

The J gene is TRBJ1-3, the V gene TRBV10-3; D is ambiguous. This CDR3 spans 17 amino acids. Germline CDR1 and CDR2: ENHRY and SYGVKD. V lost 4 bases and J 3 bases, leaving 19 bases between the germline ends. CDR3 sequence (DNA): TGTGCCATCAGTGGAGGGCAGCCCTGGCTCCTTGGAAACACCATATATTTT. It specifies CAISGGQPWLLGNTIYF.

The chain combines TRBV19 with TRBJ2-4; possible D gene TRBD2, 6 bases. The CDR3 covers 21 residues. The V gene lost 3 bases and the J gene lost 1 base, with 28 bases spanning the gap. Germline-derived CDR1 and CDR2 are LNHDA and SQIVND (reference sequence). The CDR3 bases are TGTGCCAGTAGTATGAGCCCCCCAGGCTACGGGGGACCTTTGGCCAAAAACATTCAGTACTTC. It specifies CASSMSPPGYGGPLAKNIQYF.

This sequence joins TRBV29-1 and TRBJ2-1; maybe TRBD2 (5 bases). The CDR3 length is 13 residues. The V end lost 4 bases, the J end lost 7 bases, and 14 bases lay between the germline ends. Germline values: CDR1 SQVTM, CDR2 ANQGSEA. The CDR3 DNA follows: TGCAGCGTTGCCCTACTGCCGGGGAATGAGCAGTTCTTC. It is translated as CSVALLPGNEQFF.

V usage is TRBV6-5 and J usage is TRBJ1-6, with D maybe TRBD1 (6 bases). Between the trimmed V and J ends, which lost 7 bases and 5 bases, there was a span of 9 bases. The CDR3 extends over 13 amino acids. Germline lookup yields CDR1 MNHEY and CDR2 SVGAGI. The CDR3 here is CASKQGNNSPLHF. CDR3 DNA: TGTGCCAGCAAACAGGGAAATAATTCACCCCTCCACTTT.

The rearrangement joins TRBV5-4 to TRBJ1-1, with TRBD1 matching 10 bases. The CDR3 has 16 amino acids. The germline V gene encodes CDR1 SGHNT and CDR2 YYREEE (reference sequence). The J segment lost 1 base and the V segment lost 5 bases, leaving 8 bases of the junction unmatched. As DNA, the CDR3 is TGTGCCAGCAGGGGGACAGGGGCCAACCCGAACACTGAAGCTTTCTTT. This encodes CASRGTGANPNTEAFF.

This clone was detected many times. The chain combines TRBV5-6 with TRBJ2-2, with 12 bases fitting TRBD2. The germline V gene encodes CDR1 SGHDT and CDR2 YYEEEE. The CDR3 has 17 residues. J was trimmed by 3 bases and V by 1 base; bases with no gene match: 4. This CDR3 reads CASSLLAGGTHTGELFF. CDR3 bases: TGTGCCAGCAGCTTGCTAGCGGGGGGGACCCACACCGGGGAGCTGTTTTTT. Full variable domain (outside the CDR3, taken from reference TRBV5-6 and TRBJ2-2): DAGVTQSPTHLIKTRGQQVTLRCSPKSGHDTVSWYQQALGQGPQFIFQYYEEEERQRGNFPDRFSGHQFPNYSSELNVNALLLGDSALYLCASSLLAGGTHTGELFFGEGSRLTVL.

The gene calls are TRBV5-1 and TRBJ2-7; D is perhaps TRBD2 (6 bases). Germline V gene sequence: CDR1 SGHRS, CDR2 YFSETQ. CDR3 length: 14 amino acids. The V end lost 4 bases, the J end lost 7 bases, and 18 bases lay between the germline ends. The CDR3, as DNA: TGCGCCAGCAGCCCTGGGACGGGAGAGAGGGAGCAGTACTTC. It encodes CASSPGTGEREQYF.

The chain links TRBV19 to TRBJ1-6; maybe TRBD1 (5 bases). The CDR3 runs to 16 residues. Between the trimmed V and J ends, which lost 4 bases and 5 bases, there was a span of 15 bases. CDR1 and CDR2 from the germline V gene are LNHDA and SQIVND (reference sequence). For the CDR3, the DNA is TGTGCCAGTAGTAACCCCCGAGGACAAAATAATTCACCCCTCCACTTT. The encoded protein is CASSNPRGQNNSPLHF.

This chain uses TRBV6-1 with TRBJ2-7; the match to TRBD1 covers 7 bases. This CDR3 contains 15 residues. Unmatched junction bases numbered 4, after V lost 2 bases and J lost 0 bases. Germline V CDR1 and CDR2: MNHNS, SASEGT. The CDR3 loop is CASSETGDSSYEQYF. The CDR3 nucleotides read TGTGCCAGCAGTGAAACTGGGGACAGCTCCTACGAGCAGTACTTC.

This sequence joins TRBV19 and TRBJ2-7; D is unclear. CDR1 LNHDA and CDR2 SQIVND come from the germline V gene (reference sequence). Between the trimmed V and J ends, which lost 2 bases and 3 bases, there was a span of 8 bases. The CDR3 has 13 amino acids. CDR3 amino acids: CASSISAGYEQYF. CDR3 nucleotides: TGTGCCAGTAGTATAAGTGCAGGCTACGAGCAGTACTTC.

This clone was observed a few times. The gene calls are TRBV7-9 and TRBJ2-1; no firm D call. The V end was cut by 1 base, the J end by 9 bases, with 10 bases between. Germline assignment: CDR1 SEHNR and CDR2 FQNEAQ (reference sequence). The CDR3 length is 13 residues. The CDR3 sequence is CASSLGGPSEQFF. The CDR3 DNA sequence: TGTGCCAGCAGCTTAGGTGGCCCCTCTGAGCAGTTCTTC. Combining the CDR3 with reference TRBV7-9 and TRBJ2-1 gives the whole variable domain DTGVSQNPRHKITKRGQNVTFRCDPISEHNRLYWYRQTLGQGPEFLTYFQNEAQLEKSRLLSDRFSAERPKGSFSTLEIQRTEQGDSAMYLCASSLGGPSEQFFGPGTRLTVL.

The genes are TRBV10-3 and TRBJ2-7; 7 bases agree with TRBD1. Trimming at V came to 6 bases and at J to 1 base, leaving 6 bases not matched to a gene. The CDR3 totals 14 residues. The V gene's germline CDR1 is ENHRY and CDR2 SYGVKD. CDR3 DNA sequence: TGTGCCATCAGAATCGGGACAGAATCCTACGAGCAGTACTTC. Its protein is CAIRIGTESYEQYF.

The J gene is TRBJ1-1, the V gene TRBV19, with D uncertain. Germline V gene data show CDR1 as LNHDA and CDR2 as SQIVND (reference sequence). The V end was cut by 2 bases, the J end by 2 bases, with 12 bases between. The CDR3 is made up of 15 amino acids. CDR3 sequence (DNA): TGTGCCAGTAGTATAAGAGGGCTCGTCAACACTGAAGCTTTCTTT. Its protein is CASSIRGLVNTEAFF.

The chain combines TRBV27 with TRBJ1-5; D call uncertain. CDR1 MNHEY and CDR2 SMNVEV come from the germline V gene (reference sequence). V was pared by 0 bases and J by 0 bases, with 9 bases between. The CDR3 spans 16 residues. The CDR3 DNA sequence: TGTGCCAGCAGTTTATCGGGCGTTGATAGCAATCAGCCCCAGCATTTT. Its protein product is CASSLSGVDSNQPQHF.

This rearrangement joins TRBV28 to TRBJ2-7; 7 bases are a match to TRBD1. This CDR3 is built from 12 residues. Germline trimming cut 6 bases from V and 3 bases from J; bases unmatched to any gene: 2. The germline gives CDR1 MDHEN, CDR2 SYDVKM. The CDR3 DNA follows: TGTGCCAGCAGCAGACAGGGCTACGAGCAGTACTTC. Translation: CASSRQGYEQYF.

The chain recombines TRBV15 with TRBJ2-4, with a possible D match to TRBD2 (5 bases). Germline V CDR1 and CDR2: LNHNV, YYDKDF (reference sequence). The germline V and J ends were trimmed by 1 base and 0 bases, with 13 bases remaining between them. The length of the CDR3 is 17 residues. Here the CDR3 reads CATSRVEGILAKNIQYF. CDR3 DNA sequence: TGTGCCACCAGCAGAGTTGAGGGAATACTAGCCAAAAACATTCAGTACTTC.

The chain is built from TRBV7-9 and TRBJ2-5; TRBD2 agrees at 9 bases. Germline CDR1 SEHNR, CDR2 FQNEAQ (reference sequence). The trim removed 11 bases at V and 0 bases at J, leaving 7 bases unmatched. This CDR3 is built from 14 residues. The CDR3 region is CAASAGGYQETQYF. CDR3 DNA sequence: TGTGCCGCGTCTGCGGGGGGGTACCAAGAGACCCAGTACTTC. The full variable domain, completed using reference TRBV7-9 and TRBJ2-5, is DTGVSQNPRHKITKRGQNVTFRCDPISEHNRLYWYRQTLGQGPEFLTYFQNEAQLEKSRLLSDRFSAERPKGSFSTLEIQRTEQGDSAMYLCAASAGGYQETQYFGPGTRLLVL.

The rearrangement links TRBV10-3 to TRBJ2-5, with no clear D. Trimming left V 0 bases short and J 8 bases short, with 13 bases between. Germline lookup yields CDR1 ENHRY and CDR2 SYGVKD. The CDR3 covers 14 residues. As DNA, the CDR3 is TGTGCCATCAGTGAGTCGACCTCCCGGGTAACCCAGTACTTC. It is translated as CAISESTSRVTQYF.

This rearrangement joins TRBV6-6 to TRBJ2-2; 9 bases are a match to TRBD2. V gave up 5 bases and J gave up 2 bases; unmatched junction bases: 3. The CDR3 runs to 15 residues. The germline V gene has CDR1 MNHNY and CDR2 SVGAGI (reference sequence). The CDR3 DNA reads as TGTGCCAGCAGTCCTAGCGGGGTCAACACCGGGGAGCTGTTTTTT. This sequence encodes CASSPSGVNTGELFF.

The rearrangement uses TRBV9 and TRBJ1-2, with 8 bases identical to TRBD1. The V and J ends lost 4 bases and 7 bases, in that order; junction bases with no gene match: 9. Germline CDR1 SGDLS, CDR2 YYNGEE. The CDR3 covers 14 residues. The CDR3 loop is CASSPQGALGGYTF. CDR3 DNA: TGTGCCAGCAGCCCCCAGGGGGCTTTAGGTGGCTACACCTTC.

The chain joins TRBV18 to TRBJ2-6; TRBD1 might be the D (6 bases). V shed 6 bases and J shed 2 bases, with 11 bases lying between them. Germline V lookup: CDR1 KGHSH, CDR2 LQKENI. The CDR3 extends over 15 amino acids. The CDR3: CASSATGTGANVLTF. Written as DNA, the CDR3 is TGTGCCAGCTCCGCGACAGGAACTGGGGCCAACGTCCTGACTTTC.

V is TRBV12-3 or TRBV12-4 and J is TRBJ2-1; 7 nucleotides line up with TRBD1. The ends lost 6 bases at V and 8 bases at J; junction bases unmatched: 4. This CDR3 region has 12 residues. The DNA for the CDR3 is TGTGCCAGCAGCTACGACAGGGATGAGCAGTTCTTC. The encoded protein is CASSYDRDEQFF.

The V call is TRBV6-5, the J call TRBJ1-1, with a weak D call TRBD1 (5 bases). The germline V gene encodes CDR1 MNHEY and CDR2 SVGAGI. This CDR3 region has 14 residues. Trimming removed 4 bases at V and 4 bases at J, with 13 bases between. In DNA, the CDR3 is TGTGCCAGCAGTTGGACATCATTAAGCACTGAAGCTTTCTTT. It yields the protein CASSWTSLSTEAFF.

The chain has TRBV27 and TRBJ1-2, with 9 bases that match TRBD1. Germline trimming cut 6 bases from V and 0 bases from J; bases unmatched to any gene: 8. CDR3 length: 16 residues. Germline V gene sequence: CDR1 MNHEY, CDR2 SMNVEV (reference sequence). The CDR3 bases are TGTGCCAGCAGAAAGCCGGGACAGGGAGCTAACTATGGCTACACCTTC. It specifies CASRKPGQGANYGYTF.